The rows below give T cell receptor beta chains drawn from one sample of a study of identifying expanded T cells in peripheral blood. Profiling relied on immunoSEQ multiplex PCR, and the TCRdb table lists in-frame clones only, not all of them. The repertoire consists of about 74,000 clones, with almost 85% occurring once and the leading ten covering 15% to 20%. The sample consisted of blood. The origin of the receptors is a person aged 18 to 75 in good health. Each CDR3 is given with its conserved first and last residue. A D gene is named only where the DNA matches it firmly. Part of the rows lack a size; the others show once, few, many or a class for expanded clones.

clone_size,j_call,d_call,v_call,cdr3_nt,cdr3_aa
-,TRBJ2-1,-,TRBV28,TGTGCCAGCAATTCGGTTTACAATGAGCAGTTCTTC,CASNSVYNEQFF
-,TRBJ2-7,-,TRBV11-3,TGTGCCAGCAGCATCGGACCCGGGGCCTACGAGCAGTACTTC,CASSIGPGAYEQYF
-,TRBJ1-2,-,TRBV4-1,TGCGCCAGCAGCCAAGAGGGAGTTGCCAACTATGGCTACACCTTC,CASSQEGVANYGYTF
-,TRBJ2-3,-,TRBV5-6,TGTGCCAGCAGCTTGGGATCCACAGATACGCAGTATTTT,CASSLGSTDTQYF
few,TRBJ1-1,TRBD1,TRBV9,TGTGCCAGCAGCGTAGGTACAGGGGGCACTGAAGCTTTCTTT,CASSVGTGGTEAFF
-,TRBJ1-5,-,TRBV19,TGTGCCAGTAGGGAGGTAAAGGGAAATCAGCCCCAGCATTTT,CASREVKGNQPQHF
-,TRBJ1-3,-,TRBV14,TGTGCCAGCAGCCAGCCCGCCGGAAACACCATATATTTT,CASSQPAGNTIYF
-,TRBJ1-1,-,TRBV5-4,TGTGCCAGCAGCCGATCACTGACAGACCCCACTGAAGCTTTCTTT,CASSRSLTDPTEAFF
-,TRBJ2-7,TRBD1,TRBV6-6,TGTGCCAGCAGGTTACAGGGGTTCTCTTACGAGCAGTACTTC,CASRLQGFSYEQYF
-,TRBJ2-3,-,TRBV5-5,TGTGCCAGCAGCTTGGTGAAGGCTAACACAGATACGCAGTATTTT,CASSLVKANTDTQYF
-,TRBJ2-3,-,TRBV27,TGTGCCAGCAGGGGCCTTATTAGGGAGAGACCCACAGATACGCAGTATTTT,CASRGLIRERPTDTQYF
-,TRBJ2-7,-,TRBV28,TGTGCCAGCAGTTTAGGAGGGAGCTCCTACGAGCAGTACTTC,CASSLGGSSYEQYF
-,TRBJ1-5,TRBD1,TRBV6-5,TGTGCCAGCAGTTCGACAGGGGGTTGGAATCAGCCCCAGCATTTT,CASSSTGGWNQPQHF
-,TRBJ2-5,TRBD2,TRBV4-1,TGCGCCAGCAGCCCACCGGGACTAGGGATGGAGACCCAGTACTTC,CASSPPGLGMETQYF
-,TRBJ1-1,-,TRBV7-2,TGTGCCAGCAGCCCGGGTGGGGGCTCGGGGAATACTGAAGCTTTCTTT,CASSPGGGSGNTEAFF
-,TRBJ1-2,-,TRBV7-2,TGTGCCAGCAGCTTAGAGTTCCGGGGCTACACCTTC,CASSLEFRGYTF
-,TRBJ2-7,-,TRBV5-4,TGTGCCAGCAGCTTGGGGTACGAGCAGTACTTC,CASSLGYEQYF
-,TRBJ2-2,-,TRBV15,TGTGCCACCATGGCGGCACCCAAGACAGGCGGGGAGCTGTTTTTT,CATMAAPKTGGELFF
-,TRBJ2-3,TRBD2,TRBV5-1,TGCGCCAGCAGCTCGACTAGCGGGAGTCAAAAAGATACGCAGTATTTT,CASSSTSGSQKDTQYF
-,TRBJ1-4,-,TRBV28,TGTGCCAGCAGTTCCAGCTTTGGTACAACTAATGAAAAACTGTTTTTT,CASSSSFGTTNEKLFF
-,TRBJ2-1,TRBD1,TRBV7-8,TGTGCCAGCAGCCCGACAGGGCGCAATGAGCAGTTCTTC,CASSPTGRNEQFF
-,TRBJ2-7,TRBD1,TRBV28,TGTGCCAGCAGTGCGGACAGGGGGCAGTACGAGCAGTACTTC,CASSADRGQYEQYF
few,TRBJ1-1,TRBD1,TRBV28,TGTGCCAGCAGCGACGGGACAGGGAGAGCTTTCTTT,CASSDGTGRAFF
-,TRBJ1-2,-,TRBV12-5,TGTGCTAGTGGTTTGGTCCACGGTGGGGGGGGCTACACCTTC,CASGLVHGGGGYTF
-,TRBJ2-2,-,TRBV28,TGTGCCAGCAGTGCTGGGACACGACCCGGGGAGCTGTTTTTT,CASSAGTRPGELFF
-,TRBJ2-1,-,TRBV7-2,TGTGCCAGCAGCTTAGCTACCGGCGCCTACAATGAGCAGTTCTTC,CASSLATGAYNEQFF
-,TRBJ2-1,-,TRBV6-5,TGTGCCAGCAGTTATGCAGGGATACTTGATGAGCAGTTCTTC,CASSYAGILDEQFF
-,TRBJ1-4,-,TRBV5-1,TGCGCCAGCAGCTTGGGGACGGTTAATGAAAAACTGTTTTTT,CASSLGTVNEKLFF
-,TRBJ1-1,-,TRBV30,TGTGCCTGGAGTTTGGTGAACACTGAAGCTTTCTTT,CAWSLVNTEAFF
-,TRBJ2-7,-,TRBV27,TGTGCCAGCAGCGGTCCTGGACTACACGAGCAGTACTTC,CASSGPGLHEQYF
-,TRBJ2-5,TRBD1,TRBV5-4,TGTGCCAGCAGCAACATTCCGGGACAGGGGAAAGAGACCCAGTACTTC,CASSNIPGQGKETQYF
-,TRBJ1-5,-,TRBV5-1,TGCGCCAGCAGTAAAGACAGGTCCCTGGGTCAGCCCCAGCATTTT,CASSKDRSLGQPQHF
once,TRBJ1-4,-,TRBV7-2,TGTGCCAGCAGCTTAACGGGACGGCGCGAGAGAAAACTGTTTTTT,CASSLTGRRERKLFF
-,TRBJ1-2,-,TRBV4-3,TGCGCCAGCAGCCAAGTCGTAAGGGCAGGTTGGAATGGCTACACCTTC,CASSQVVRAGWNGYTF
once,TRBJ2-6,-,TRBV19,TGTGCAGTAGACACGGGGCCTGGGGCCAACGTCCTGACTTTC,CAVDTGPGANVLTF
-,TRBJ1-5,-,TRBV6-4,TGTGCCAGCAGTGAAGGGTTCCTTGATCAGCCCCAGCATTTT,CASSEGFLDQPQHF
-,TRBJ2-5,TRBD1,TRBV27,TGTGCCAGCAGTTTTCTGAGAAATACAGGGGGCGAAGAGACCCAGTACTTC,CASSFLRNTGGEETQYF
few,TRBJ1-3,TRBD1,TRBV5-4,TGTGCCAGCAGCGCCCGGGACAGGGGGATGGCTGGAAACACCATATATTTT,CASSARDRGMAGNTIYF
-,TRBJ2-4,-,TRBV1,TGCACCAGCAGCCAAGAGGGAGGGGCCGGGGCCAAAAACATTCAGTACTTC,CTSSQEGGAGAKNIQYF
-,TRBJ2-7,-,TRBV28,TGTGCCAGCAGTTTAATCAGGAGCGAGCAGTACTTC,CASSLIRSEQYF
once,TRBJ1-1,-,TRBV6-1,TGTGCCAGCAGTGAAGCGCACAAGGACACTGAAGCTTTCTTT,CASSEAHKDTEAFF
-,TRBJ2-3,TRBD2,TRBV6-1,TGTGCCAGCAGTGAACTAGCGGGAGGGCCAGATACGCAGTATTTT,CASSELAGGPDTQYF
-,TRBJ2-3,TRBD2,TRBV18,TGTGCCAGCTCACCACCGACTAGCGGGAGAGGAGATACGCAGTATTTT,CASSPPTSGRGDTQYF
-,TRBJ1-5,TRBD1,TRBV7-2,TGTGCCAGCAGCCGGGACAGTTCAGGCAATCAGCCCCAGCATTTT,CASSRDSSGNQPQHF
-,TRBJ2-3,-,TRBV7-2,TGTGCCAGCAGCTTAGATTCCGAGAGAGGTACGCAGTATTTT,CASSLDSERGTQYF
-,TRBJ2-7,-,TRBV5-4,TGTGCCAGCAGCATACCACAGGGAAACTACGAGCAGTACTTC,CASSIPQGNYEQYF
-,TRBJ2-1,TRBD2,TRBV7-2,TGTGCCAGCAGCGACCCCGGCGGGAGGAATGAGCAGTTCTTC,CASSDPGGRNEQFF
-,TRBJ2-7,TRBD1,TRBV10-3,TGTGCCATCAGTGAGACACAGGGGGATGAGCAGTACTTC,CAISETQGDEQYF
-,TRBJ2-7,-,TRBV6-5,TGTGCCAGCAGTTACCCTTCCTACGAGCAGTACTTC,CASSYPSYEQYF
-,TRBJ1-5,-,TRBV19,TGTGCCAGTAGTACGTCTGGGGGAAGCAATCAGCCCCAGCATTTT,CASSTSGGSNQPQHF
-,TRBJ2-7,TRBD2,TRBV28,TGTGCCAGCAGTTTAGATCCTAGCGGGAGTGTTTACGAGCAGTACTTC,CASSLDPSGSVYEQYF
once,TRBJ2-1,-,TRBV5-5,TGTGCCAGCAGCTTGGACTATCTTAAGCAGTTCTTC,CASSLDYLKQFF
-,TRBJ2-7,-,TRBV27,TGTGCCAGCAGTTACGGGGTCCACTACGAGCAGTACTTC,CASSYGVHYEQYF